The rows below give T cell receptor beta chains drawn from one sample of a study of naive and memory T cell subsets. TCRdb reprocessed the UMI-ligation and nested PCR reads with MiXCR, giving one entry per CDR3 protein. The sample yields about 140,000 distinct CDR3 sequences, approximately 20% seen once. The sample taken for sequencing was naive CD8+ T cells from blood. The source of these receptors is a human donor in good health. Each CDR3 is given with its conserved first and last residue. D genes are given only for firm matches. Clone size, where shown, is once, few, many, or a class for clones that have expanded.

CDR3aa: CASRDSSGPSTDTQYF
CDR3nt: TGTGCCAGCAGGGATTCGAGCGGTCCAAGCACAGATACGCAGTATTTT
j_gene: TRBJ2-3
d_gene: NA
abundance: many
v_gene: TRBV7-3

CDR3aa: CASSIPGPPYEQYF
CDR3nt: TGTGCCAGCAGCATTCCTGGACCCCCCTACGAGCAGTACTTC
j_gene: TRBJ2-7
d_gene: NA
abundance: many
v_gene: TRBV7-6

CDR3aa: CAWSVQPAGTGANVLTF
CDR3nt: TGTGCCTGGAGTGTACAGCCGGCAGGGACCGGGGCCAACGTCCTGACTTTC
j_gene: TRBJ2-6
d_gene: NA
abundance: NA
v_gene: TRBV30

CDR3aa: CSVKGTANYGYTF
CDR3nt: TGCAGCGTTAAGGGGACAGCTAACTATGGCTACACCTTC
j_gene: TRBJ1-2
d_gene: TRBD1
abundance: many
v_gene: TRBV29-1

CDR3aa: CASSPGGAKFF
CDR3nt: TGTGCCAGCAGCCCGGGGGGGGCCAAGTTCTTC
j_gene: TRBJ2-1
d_gene: TRBD2
abundance: NA
v_gene: TRBV12-3/TRBV12-4

CDR3aa: CASSFSGGAYNEQFF
CDR3nt: TGCGCCAGCAGCTTCAGCGGGGGCGCCTACAATGAGCAGTTCTTC
j_gene: TRBJ2-1
d_gene: TRBD2
abundance: many
v_gene: TRBV10-1

CDR3aa: CASSQETGSNEKLFF
CDR3nt: TGCGCCAGCAGCCAGGAAACAGGGAGTAATGAAAAACTGTTTTTT
j_gene: TRBJ1-4
d_gene: NA
abundance: NA
v_gene: TRBV4-1

CDR3aa: CASSAQTAQVSNEQFF
CDR3nt: TGTGCCAGCAGTGCTCAGACAGCCCAGGTGTCCAATGAGCAGTTCTTC
j_gene: TRBJ2-1
d_gene: NA
abundance: few
v_gene: TRBV6-5

CDR3aa: CASSLAHLFGSTEQFF
CDR3nt: TGTGCCAGCAGCTTAGCCCATCTATTCGGTAGCACTGAGCAGTTCTTC
j_gene: TRBJ2-1
d_gene: NA
abundance: many
v_gene: TRBV7-2

CDR3aa: CASSLVGRTSRSTDTQYF
CDR3nt: TGTGCCAGCAGCTTAGTTGGACGGACTAGCAGGAGCACAGATACGCAGTATTTT
j_gene: TRBJ2-3
d_gene: TRBD2
abundance: NA
v_gene: TRBV7-9

CDR3aa: CSARERTGRSTEAFF
CDR3nt: TGCAGTGCTAGAGAAAGGACAGGGAGGAGCACTGAAGCTTTCTTT
j_gene: TRBJ1-1
d_gene: TRBD1
abundance: few
v_gene: TRBV20-1

CDR3aa: CASTVTGPTYGYTF
CDR3nt: TGTGCCAGTACCGTGACAGGGCCCACCTATGGCTACACCTTC
j_gene: TRBJ1-2
d_gene: TRBD1
abundance: NA
v_gene: TRBV19

CDR3aa: CASSPLGGTDEAFF
CDR3nt: TGTGCCAGCAGCCCCCTTGGAGGGACAGACGAAGCTTTCTTT
j_gene: TRBJ1-1
d_gene: TRBD1
abundance: few
v_gene: TRBV28

CDR3aa: CASSQERGLGKYF
CDR3nt: TGTGCCAGCAGCCAAGAAAGGGGACTGGGGAAGTACTTC
j_gene: TRBJ2-5
d_gene: NA
abundance: NA
v_gene: TRBV3-1

CDR3aa: CASSFLTGEQFF
CDR3nt: TGTGCCAGCAGTTTCCTTACCGGTGAGCAGTTCTTC
j_gene: TRBJ2-1
d_gene: NA
abundance: NA
v_gene: TRBV27

CDR3aa: CASSQADGYEQYF
CDR3nt: TGCGCCAGCAGCCAAGCGGACGGCTACGAGCAGTACTTC
j_gene: TRBJ2-7
d_gene: NA
abundance: few
v_gene: TRBV4-1

CDR3aa: CSVDPRTTHNNEQFF
CDR3nt: TGCAGCGTTGATCCCCGGACCACACATAACAATGAGCAGTTCTTC
j_gene: TRBJ2-1
d_gene: NA
abundance: few
v_gene: TRBV29-1

CDR3aa: CASSSLGQGRGEQYF
CDR3nt: TGTGCCAGCAGCTCCCTCGGACAGGGGAGGGGCGAGCAGTACTTC
j_gene: TRBJ2-7
d_gene: TRBD1
abundance: NA
v_gene: TRBV13

CDR3aa: CASSLIVGNEKLFF
CDR3nt: TGTGCCAGCAGTTTAATTGTTGGAAATGAAAAACTGTTTTTT
j_gene: TRBJ1-4
d_gene: NA
abundance: NA
v_gene: TRBV12-3/TRBV12-4

CDR3aa: CASSLVAGDTQYF
CDR3nt: TGTGCCAGCAGCTTAGTAGCGGGAGACACGCAGTATTTT
j_gene: TRBJ2-3
d_gene: TRBD2
abundance: NA
v_gene: TRBV11-2

CDR3aa: CASSSWEEVSTEAFF
CDR3nt: TGTGCCAGCAGCTCCTGGGAGGAAGTGAGCACTGAAGCTTTCTTT
j_gene: TRBJ1-1
d_gene: NA
abundance: many
v_gene: TRBV7-8

CDR3aa: CASGMGGSTDTQYF
CDR3nt: TGTGCCAGCGGGATGGGGGGTAGCACAGATACGCAGTATTTT
j_gene: TRBJ2-3
d_gene: NA
abundance: NA
v_gene: TRBV28

CDR3aa: CASSHTGTSGGSTDTQYF
CDR3nt: TGTGCCAGCAGCCACACCGGGACTAGCGGAGGGAGCACAGATACGCAGTATTTT
j_gene: TRBJ2-3
d_gene: TRBD2
abundance: NA
v_gene: TRBV3-1

CDR3aa: CASHREDSGANVLTF
CDR3nt: TGTGCCAGCCACCGTGAGGACTCGGGGGCCAACGTCCTGACTTTC
j_gene: TRBJ2-6
d_gene: NA
abundance: NA
v_gene: TRBV28

CDR3aa: CASSFDLQSSDTDTQYF
CDR3nt: TGTGCCAGCAGCTTCGATCTGCAATCCTCTGACACAGATACGCAGTATTTT
j_gene: TRBJ2-3
d_gene: NA
abundance: few
v_gene: TRBV5-6

CDR3aa: CASSYSPGTNTEAFF
CDR3nt: TGTGCCAGCAGTTACTCCCCAGGGACGAACACTGAAGCTTTCTTT
j_gene: TRBJ1-1
d_gene: NA
abundance: NA
v_gene: TRBV6-5

CDR3aa: CASSLGGPGYGYTF
CDR3nt: TGTGCCAGCAGCTTAGGTGGGCCGGGATATGGCTACACCTTC
j_gene: TRBJ1-2
d_gene: NA
abundance: NA
v_gene: TRBV7-2

CDR3aa: CASSYSFVGETQYF
CDR3nt: TGTGCCAGCAGTTACTCGTTCGTCGGGGAGACCCAGTACTTC
j_gene: TRBJ2-5
d_gene: NA
abundance: NA
v_gene: TRBV6-5

CDR3aa: CASSLEGGASEAFF
CDR3nt: TGTGCCAGCAGTTTAGAGGGCGGGGCCTCTGAAGCTTTCTTT
j_gene: TRBJ1-1
d_gene: NA
abundance: NA
v_gene: TRBV28

CDR3aa: CAWGTLAGSYEQYF
CDR3nt: TGTGCCTGGGGGACTTTAGCGGGGTCCTACGAGCAGTACTTC
j_gene: TRBJ2-7
d_gene: TRBD2
abundance: NA
v_gene: TRBV30

CDR3aa: CASSSLGGTYEQYF
CDR3nt: TGTGCCAGCAGTTCCCTCGGCGGGACGTACGAGCAGTACTTC
j_gene: TRBJ2-7
d_gene: NA
abundance: NA
v_gene: TRBV6-2/TRBV6-3

CDR3aa: CASSAFDRGEQYF
CDR3nt: TGTGCCAGCAGCGCCTTCGACAGGGGCGAGCAGTACTTC
j_gene: TRBJ2-7
d_gene: TRBD1
abundance: NA
v_gene: TRBV9

CDR3aa: CASSGTSGSEQYF
CDR3nt: TGTGCCAGCAGCGGGACTAGCGGGAGCGAGCAGTACTTC
j_gene: TRBJ2-7
d_gene: TRBD2
abundance: NA
v_gene: TRBV5-6

CDR3aa: CSGRLAGGTDTQYF
CDR3nt: TGCAGTGGAAGGCTAGCGGGCGGCACAGATACGCAGTATTTT
j_gene: TRBJ2-3
d_gene: TRBD2
abundance: NA
v_gene: TRBV20-1

CDR3aa: CASSIYGGGGTEAFF
CDR3nt: TGTGCCAGCAGTATCTACGGGGGAGGCGGCACTGAAGCTTTCTTT
j_gene: TRBJ1-1
d_gene: NA
abundance: NA
v_gene: TRBV28

CDR3aa: CASSPDGDRAFF
CDR3nt: TGTGCCAGCAGTCCGGACGGAGATAGAGCTTTCTTT
j_gene: TRBJ1-1
d_gene: NA
abundance: few
v_gene: TRBV6-5

CDR3aa: CASSYSEGVQPQHF
CDR3nt: TGTGCCAGCAGTTACTCGGAGGGGGTGCAGCCCCAGCATTTT
j_gene: TRBJ1-5
d_gene: NA
abundance: NA
v_gene: TRBV6-6

CDR3aa: CASSQDGEKLFF
CDR3nt: TGCGCCAGCAGCCAAGATGGGGAAAAACTGTTTTTT
j_gene: TRBJ1-4
d_gene: NA
abundance: many
v_gene: TRBV4-1

CDR3aa: CASGGPNTDTKYF
CDR3nt: TGTGCCAGCGGGGGGCCTAACACAGATACGAAGTATTTT
j_gene: TRBJ2-3
d_gene: NA
abundance: NA
v_gene: TRBV7-2

CDR3aa: CASSLVGASSGIANEQFF
CDR3nt: TGTGCCAGCAGCTTAGTGGGAGCCTCTAGCGGGATCGCCAATGAGCAGTTCTTC
j_gene: TRBJ2-1
d_gene: TRBD2
abundance: NA
v_gene: TRBV7-9

CDR3aa: CATVEITAGAYNEQFF
CDR3nt: TGTGCCACGGTCGAGATTACAGCCGGTGCCTACAATGAGCAGTTCTTC
j_gene: TRBJ2-1
d_gene: NA
abundance: few
v_gene: TRBV5-4

CDR3aa: CASSLFVPDEQYF
CDR3nt: TGTGCCAGCAGTTTATTCGTCCCCGACGAGCAGTACTTC
j_gene: TRBJ2-7
d_gene: NA
abundance: NA
v_gene: TRBV28

CDR3aa: CASSLGLVYEQYF
CDR3nt: TGTGCCAGCAGTTTAGGTCTAGTCTACGAGCAGTACTTC
j_gene: TRBJ2-7
d_gene: NA
abundance: few
v_gene: TRBV28

CDR3aa: CAWSVITSREQYF
CDR3nt: TGTGCCTGGAGTGTAATAACTAGCCGCGAGCAGTACTTC
j_gene: TRBJ2-7
d_gene: NA
abundance: many
v_gene: TRBV30

CDR3aa: CASTSQGDGYEQYF
CDR3nt: TGTGCCAGCACCTCTCAGGGCGATGGCTACGAGCAGTACTTC
j_gene: TRBJ2-7
d_gene: NA
abundance: NA
v_gene: TRBV28

CDR3aa: CASSEPGLAGVPTGELFF
CDR3nt: TGCGCCAGCAGTGAGCCCGGACTAGCGGGAGTCCCGACCGGGGAGCTGTTTTTT
j_gene: TRBJ2-2
d_gene: TRBD2
abundance: NA
v_gene: TRBV10-2

CDR3aa: CASSPGGQGVDEQYF
CDR3nt: TGTGCCAGCAGCCCAGGGGGACAGGGGGTGGACGAGCAGTACTTC
j_gene: TRBJ2-7
d_gene: TRBD1
abundance: NA
v_gene: TRBV13

CDR3aa: CASSERHTQETQYF
CDR3nt: TGTGCCAGCAGTGAACGTCATACCCAAGAGACCCAGTACTTC
j_gene: TRBJ2-5
d_gene: NA
abundance: NA
v_gene: TRBV6-1

CDR3aa: CATTLGLGNTIYF
CDR3nt: TGTGCCACCACATTAGGTCTTGGAAACACCATATATTTT
j_gene: TRBJ1-3
d_gene: NA
abundance: few
v_gene: TRBV12-3/TRBV12-4

CDR3aa: CASSYPSGTEAFF
CDR3nt: TGTGCCAGCAGTTACCCGAGTGGCACTGAAGCTTTCTTT
j_gene: TRBJ1-1
d_gene: NA
abundance: many
v_gene: TRBV6-5

CDR3aa: CSVGGIQETQYF
CDR3nt: TGCAGCGTTGGAGGGATCCAAGAGACCCAGTACTTC
j_gene: TRBJ2-5
d_gene: NA
abundance: few
v_gene: TRBV29-1

CDR3aa: CASKTSGNTDTQYF
CDR3nt: TGTGCCAGCAAGACTAGCGGTAACACAGATACGCAGTATTTT
j_gene: TRBJ2-3
d_gene: TRBD2
abundance: NA
v_gene: TRBV27

CDR3aa: CSARALFAYEQYF
CDR3nt: TGCAGTGCTAGAGCCCTGTTTGCCTACGAGCAGTACTTC
j_gene: TRBJ2-7
d_gene: NA
abundance: NA
v_gene: TRBV20-1